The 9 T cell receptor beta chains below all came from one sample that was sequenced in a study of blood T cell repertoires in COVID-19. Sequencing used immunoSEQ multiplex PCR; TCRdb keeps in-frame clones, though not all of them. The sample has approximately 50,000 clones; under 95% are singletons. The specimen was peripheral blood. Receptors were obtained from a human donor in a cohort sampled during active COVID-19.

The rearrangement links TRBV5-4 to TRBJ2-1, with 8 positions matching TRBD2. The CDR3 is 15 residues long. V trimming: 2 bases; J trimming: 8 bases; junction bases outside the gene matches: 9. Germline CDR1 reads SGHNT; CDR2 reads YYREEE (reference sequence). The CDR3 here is CASSFWTSTKDEQFF. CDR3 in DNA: TGTGCCAGCAGCTTTTGGACTAGCACTAAGGATGAGCAGTTCTTC.

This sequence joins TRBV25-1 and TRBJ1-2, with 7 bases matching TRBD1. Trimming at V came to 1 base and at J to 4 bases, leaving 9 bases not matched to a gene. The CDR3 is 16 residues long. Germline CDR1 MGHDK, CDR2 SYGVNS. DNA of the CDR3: TGTGCCAGCAGTGAATCCACCATTGACAGGGTCTATGGCTACACCTTC. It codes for CASSESTIDRVYGYTF.

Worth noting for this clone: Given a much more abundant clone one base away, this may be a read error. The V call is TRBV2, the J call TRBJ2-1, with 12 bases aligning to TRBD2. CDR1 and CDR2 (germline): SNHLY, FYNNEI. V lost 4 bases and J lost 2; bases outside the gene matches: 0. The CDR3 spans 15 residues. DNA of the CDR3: TGTGCCAGCAGTGGACTAGCGGGAGCCTACAATGAGCAGTTCTTC. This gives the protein CASSGLAGAYNEQFF.

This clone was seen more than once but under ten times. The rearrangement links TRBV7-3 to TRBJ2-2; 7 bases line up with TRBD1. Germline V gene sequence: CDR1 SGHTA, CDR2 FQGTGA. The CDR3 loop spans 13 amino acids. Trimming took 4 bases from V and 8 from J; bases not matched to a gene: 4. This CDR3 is CASSSDRVGELFF. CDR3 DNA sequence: TGTGCCAGCAGCTCCGACAGGGTAGGGGAGCTGTTTTTT.

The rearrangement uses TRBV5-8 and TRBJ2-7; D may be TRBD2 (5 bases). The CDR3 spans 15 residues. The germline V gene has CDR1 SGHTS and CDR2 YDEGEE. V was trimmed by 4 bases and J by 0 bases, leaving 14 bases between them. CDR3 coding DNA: TGTGCCAGCAGCCATAGCGTAAGAAGCTCCTACGAGCAGTACTTC. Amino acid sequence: CASSHSVRSSYEQYF.

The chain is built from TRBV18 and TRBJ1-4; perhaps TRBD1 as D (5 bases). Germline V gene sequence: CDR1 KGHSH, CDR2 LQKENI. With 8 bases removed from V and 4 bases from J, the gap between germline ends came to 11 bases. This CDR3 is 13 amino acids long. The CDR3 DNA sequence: TGTGCCAGCCACCGACAGTATAATGAAAAACTGTTTTTT. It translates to CASHRQYNEKLFF.

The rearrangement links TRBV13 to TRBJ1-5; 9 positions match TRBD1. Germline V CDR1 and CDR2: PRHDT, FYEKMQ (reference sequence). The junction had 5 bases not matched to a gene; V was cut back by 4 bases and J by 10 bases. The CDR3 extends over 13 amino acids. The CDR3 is CASSSGQGSPQHF. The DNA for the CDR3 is TGTGCCAGCAGCTCGGGACAGGGAAGTCCCCAGCATTTT.

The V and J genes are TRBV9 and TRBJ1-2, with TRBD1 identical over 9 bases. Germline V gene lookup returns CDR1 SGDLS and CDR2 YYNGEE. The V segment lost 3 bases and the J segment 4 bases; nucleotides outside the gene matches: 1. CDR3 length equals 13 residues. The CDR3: CASSGTGAYGYTF. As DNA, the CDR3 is TGTGCCAGCAGCGGGACAGGGGCCTATGGCTACACCTTC.

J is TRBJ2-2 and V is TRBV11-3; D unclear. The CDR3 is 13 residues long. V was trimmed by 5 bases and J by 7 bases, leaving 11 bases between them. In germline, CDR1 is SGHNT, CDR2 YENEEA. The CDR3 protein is CASSLVFSGELFF. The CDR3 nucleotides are TGTGCCAGCAGCCTAGTGTTCAGCGGGGAGCTGTTTTTT.